These 29 T cell receptor beta chains were sequenced from one sample in a study of blood T cell repertoires in COVID-19. The repertoire was sequenced with immunoSEQ multiplex PCR; TCRdb's copy has only in-frame clones and lacks some. Counted here are 25,000 to 35,000 clones, 85% to 90% occurring once; the ten biggest clones make up about 26%. Sequencing was carried out using peripheral blood. These receptors originate from a human donor in a cohort sampled during active COVID-19.

The chain carries TRBV6-5 and TRBJ1-2, with D unclear. V was shortened by 6 bases and J by 6 bases, with 14 bases between the two germline ends. The germline V gene encodes CDR1 MNHEY and CDR2 SVGAGI. The CDR3 is made up of 13 amino acids. DNA for the CDR3: TGTGCCAGCAGCAAACACCCTGCCAATGGCTACACCTTC. As protein: CASSKHPANGYTF.

The chain employs TRBV3-1 (or the pseudogene TRBV3-2) and TRBJ2-1; D perhaps matches TRBD1 (6 bases). CDR3 length: 15 amino acids. The ends were cut back, 1 base at V and 2 bases at J, with 9 bases in the middle. CDR1 and CDR2 from the germline V gene are LGHDT and YNNKEL (reference sequence). The CDR3 coding sequence is TGTGCCAGCAGCCAAGGTCCAGGGGCCTACAATGAGCAGTTCTTC. Amino acids: CASSQGPGAYNEQFF.

The rearrangement uses TRBV18 and TRBJ2-2; 10 nucleotides agree with TRBD1. Germline assignment: CDR1 KGHSH and CDR2 LQKENI. This CDR3 is 15 amino acids long. Trimming cost V 3 bases and J 3 bases; bases outside gene matches: 1. The CDR3 sequence is CASSPGTGDTGELFF. CDR3 in DNA: TGTGCCAGCTCACCTGGGACAGGGGACACCGGGGAGCTGTTTTTT.

The genes are TRBV7-3 and TRBJ1-2, with 7 positions matching TRBD1. Trimming at V came to 5 bases and at J to 1 base, leaving 4 bases not matched to a gene. Germline CDR1 and CDR2: SGHTA and FQGTGA. The CDR3 is made up of 14 amino acids. As DNA, the CDR3 is TGTGCCAGCAGCCCTGGGGACAGTAACTATGGCTACACCTTC. It translates to CASSPGDSNYGYTF.

The sample holds one count of this clone. The chain is built from TRBV28 and TRBJ2-4, with D possibly matching TRBD1 (6 bases). CDR3 length: 15 residues. The germline V and J ends were trimmed by 3 bases and 7 bases, with 16 bases remaining between them. Germline-derived CDR1 and CDR2 are MDHEN and SYDVKM. The CDR3 loop reads CASSLVQGSQNIQYF. The CDR3 DNA follows: TGTGCCAGCAGTTTGGTCCAGGGGAGTCAGAACATTCAGTACTTC.

This clone was detected once. This chain uses TRBV7-2 with TRBJ1-3; D not resolved. The CDR3 length is 16 residues. V lost 1 base, J lost 4 bases, and 14 bases lay in between. Germline CDR1 SGHTA, CDR2 FQGNSA. The chain's CDR3 is CASSLGPAGSGNTIYF. DNA of the CDR3: TGTGCCAGCAGCTTAGGTCCCGCAGGTTCGGGAAACACCATATATTTT.

The V call is TRBV28, the J call TRBJ2-3; the match to TRBD2 covers 7 bases. Germline V gene sequence: CDR1 MDHEN, CDR2 SYDVKM. V dropped 2 bases and J dropped 4; count of bases not matched to a gene: 9. The CDR3 sequence is 16 residues long. CDR3 loop: CASSLGRTSPPDTQYF. The CDR3 nucleotides read TGTGCCAGCAGTTTAGGGCGGACTAGTCCTCCAGATACGCAGTATTTT.

The chain employs TRBV5-1 and TRBJ2-7; possible D gene TRBD2, 6 bases. Trimming took 2 bases from V and 2 from J, leaving 8 bases between them. Germline V CDR1 and CDR2: SGHRS, YFSETQ. The CDR3 consists of 13 residues. CDR3 sequence: CASSFAGTYEQYF. The DNA of the CDR3 is TGCGCCAGCAGCTTCGCGGGAACCTACGAGCAGTACTTC.

The chain combines TRBV15 with TRBJ2-2, with D tentatively TRBD2 (7 bases). The CDR3 is made up of 14 amino acids. Trimming cost V 3 bases and J 6 bases, with 11 bases left between them. Germline CDR1 reads LNHNV; CDR2 reads YYDKDF (reference sequence). The CDR3 loop reads CATSRRGGAGELFF. The CDR3 DNA follows: TGTGCCACCAGCAGGAGGGGGGGCGCCGGGGAGCTGTTTTTT. The full variable domain, rest sourced from reference TRBV15 and TRBJ2-2, is DAMVIQNPRYQVTQFGKPVTLSCSQTLNHNVMYWYQQKSSQAPKLLFHYYDKDFNNEADTPDNFQSRRPNTSFCFLDIRSPGLGDTAMYLCATSRRGGAGELFFGEGSRLTVL.

This rearrangement joins TRBV5-1 to TRBJ2-7, with TRBD2 as a possible D gene (5 bases). The ends were cut back, 0 bases at V and 5 bases at J, with 9 bases in the middle. Germline-derived CDR1 and CDR2 are SGHRS and YFSETQ. This CDR3 has 13 residues. The CDR3 DNA reads TGCGCCAGCAGCTTGGACCCGGAGGACGAGCAGTACTTC. It is translated as CASSLDPEDEQYF.

The J gene is TRBJ1-1, the V gene TRBV7-9; tentative D call: TRBD1 (5 bases). CDR1 is SEHNR, CDR2 FQNEAQ, per germline (reference sequence). The CDR3 runs to 14 residues. Trimming took off 5 bases at V and 4 bases at J, with 14 bases between the two ends. The CDR3 nucleotides read TGTGCCAGCAGCGCCCAGCAGGGAGGCACTGAAGCTTTCTTT. Translated, it gives CASSAQQGGTEAFF.

The J gene is TRBJ2-1, the V gene TRBV6-6; 7 nucleotides match TRBD1. The V gene end was trimmed by 2 bases and the J gene end by 8 bases; junction bases not matched to a gene: 6. The length of the CDR3 is 14 residues. Germline V gene sequence: CDR1 MNHNY, CDR2 SVGAGI (reference sequence). Written as DNA, the CDR3 is TGTGCCAGCAGTTACCCTAACAGGGGCGATGAGCAGTTCTTC. Its translation is CASSYPNRGDEQFF.

This chain uses TRBV9 with TRBJ1-2; TRBD1 agrees at 8 bases. The V segment lost 3 bases and the J segment 3 bases; nucleotides outside the gene matches: 4. Germline V lookup: CDR1 SGDLS, CDR2 YYNGEE. This CDR3 spans 14 amino acids. Written as DNA, the CDR3 is TGTGCCAGCAGCGAACCGACAGGGGACTATGGCTACACCTTC. Residues: CASSEPTGDYGYTF.

The V gene is TRBV6-6, the J gene TRBJ2-7, with 7 bases identical to TRBD1. This CDR3 spans 14 amino acids. J was trimmed by 3 bases and V by 6 bases; bases with no gene match: 8. Germline CDR1 is MNHNY and CDR2 is SVGAGI (reference sequence). CDR3 loop: CASSPEGQHYEQYF. For the CDR3, the DNA is TGTGCCAGCAGCCCCGAGGGACAGCACTACGAGCAGTACTTC.

The chain links TRBV7-2 to TRBJ2-3, with 7 bases matching TRBD2. This CDR3 spans 15 amino acids. Germline V lookup: CDR1 SGHTA, CDR2 FQGNSA. V lost 8 bases to trimming and J lost 2 bases; unmatched junction nucleotides: 10. DNA for the CDR3: TGTGCCAGCGATTTTCGCGGGGGAACCACAGATACGCAGTATTTT. This codes for CASDFRGGTTDTQYF.

V gene TRBV5-1 combines with J gene TRBJ2-5; a weak D match, TRBD1 (5 bases). The V end lost 5 bases, the J end lost 0 bases, and 14 bases lay between the germline ends. The CDR3 extends over 15 amino acids. CDR1 is SGHRS and CDR2 is YFSETQ in the germline V gene. In DNA, the CDR3 is TGCGCCAGCAGTCCTACAGGCTGGCACCAAGAGACCCAGTACTTC. As protein: CASSPTGWHQETQYF.

The chain uses TRBV27 and TRBJ1-5; possible D gene TRBD1, 5 bases. V was cut by 4 bases and J by 7 bases, with 20 bases left in between. CDR1 is MNHEY and CDR2 is SMNVEV in the germline V gene (reference sequence). The CDR3 is made up of 16 amino acids. CDR3 sequence (DNA): TGTGCCAGCAGTTCCGTCCGTCGCGGGGCGGCGCAGCCCCAGCATTTT. This sequence encodes CASSSVRRGAAQPQHF.

The CDR3 nucleotides read TGTGCCAGCAGTTTAACCACCGGTGGGCGATCCTACAATGAGCAGTTCTTC. Encoded protein: CASSLTTGGRSYNEQFF. The rearrangement joins TRBV28 to TRBJ2-1; D is ambiguous. Germline CDR1 and CDR2: MDHEN and SYDVKM. V was pared by 2 bases and J by 1 base, with 15 bases between. The CDR3 loop spans 17 amino acids.

This chain links TRBV5-1 with TRBJ2-3, with D perhaps matching TRBD1 (6 bases). Per germline, CDR1 SGHRS and CDR2 YFSETQ. V was shortened by 0 bases and J by 6 bases, with 11 bases between the two germline ends. The CDR3 totals 14 residues. Here the CDR3 reads CASSLAGVVDTQYF. CDR3 nucleotide sequence: TGCGCCAGCAGCTTGGCAGGGGTCGTTGATACGCAGTATTTT.

This chain links TRBV12-3 or TRBV12-4 with TRBJ1-5, with 10 bases matching TRBD1. J was trimmed by 7 bases and V by 6 bases; bases with no gene match: 3. This CDR3 is 13 amino acids long. CDR3 sequence reads: CASSGTGEQPQHF. CDR3 sequence (DNA): TGTGCCAGCAGCGGGACAGGGGAGCAGCCCCAGCATTTT.

The chain is built from TRBV5-4 and TRBJ2-3, with D perhaps matching TRBD2 (5 bases). This CDR3 comprises 14 residues. V lost 0 bases to trimming and J lost 6 bases, with 11 bases between them. CDR1 and CDR2 from the germline V gene are SGHNT and YYREEE (reference sequence). Here the CDR3 DNA reads TGTGCCAGCAGCTTGGGCCAGAGAGGGGATACGCAGTATTTT. Translated: CASSLGQRGDTQYF.

V gene TRBV5-5 combines with J gene TRBJ2-5; TRBD2 matches at 8 bases. Germline V gene sequence: CDR1 SGHKS, CDR2 YYEKEE (reference sequence). V gave up 6 bases and J gave up 5 bases; unmatched junction bases: 6. This CDR3 has 13 residues. The CDR3 sequence is CASISLAGETQYF. CDR3 coding DNA: TGTGCCAGCATTTCATTAGCGGGGGAGACCCAGTACTTC.

The rearrangement links TRBV6-6 to TRBJ1-2; D gene uncertain. Germline V gene lookup returns CDR1 MNHNY and CDR2 SVGAGI (reference sequence). Trimming stripped 6 bases from V and 8 bases from J, with 7 bases between. This CDR3 comprises 10 residues. CDR3 sequence (DNA): TGTGCCAGCAGCCAGAAGGGCTACACCTTC. It codes for CASSQKGYTF.

This clone has a handful of counts. The chain employs TRBV9 and TRBJ2-3, with no clear D. V lost 0 bases and J 3 bases, leaving 8 bases between the germline ends. CDR1 SGDLS and CDR2 YYNGEE come from the germline V gene. The CDR3 is 14 residues long. The CDR3 DNA sequence: TGTGCCAGCAGCGTAGTTTCAACTACAGATACGCAGTATTTT. Its translation: CASSVVSTTDTQYF.

The rearrangement links TRBV6-5 to TRBJ1-1, with 8 bases matching TRBD1. Germline V lookup: CDR1 MNHEY, CDR2 SVGAGI. The CDR3 sequence is 15 residues long. Trimming removed 2 bases from V and 4 bases from J; junction bases left unmatched: 6. CDR3 residues: CASSYSDRGSTEAFF. The CDR3, as DNA: TGTGCCAGCAGTTACAGCGACAGGGGCTCCACTGAAGCTTTCTTT.

The gene calls are TRBV7-2 and TRBJ1-4; D gene ambiguous. Germline-derived CDR1 and CDR2 are SGHTA and FQGNSA. The length of the CDR3 is 15 residues. Deletions cut 5 bases from V and 2 bases from J, with 12 bases between. CDR3 in DNA: TGTGCCAGCAGCGGCCGATCGACTACTAATGAAAAACTGTTTTTT. Translated: CASSGRSTTNEKLFF.

The chain is built from TRBV28 and TRBJ1-5; 9 bases line up with TRBD1. Per germline, CDR1 MDHEN and CDR2 SYDVKM. The CDR3 is 16 residues long. J lost 0 bases, V lost 6 bases, and 6 bases had no gene match. The CDR3 region has the DNA TGTGCCAGCAGCCGGACAGGGGATTATAGCAATCAGCCCCAGCATTTT. It codes for CASSRTGDYSNQPQHF.

This clone was counted once. The chain links TRBV7-2 to TRBJ1-5; D is unclear. Per germline, CDR1 SGHTA and CDR2 FQGNSA. Trimming took 5 bases from V and 0 from J, leaving 5 bases between them. CDR3 length: 13 amino acids. The CDR3 is CASSPYSNQPQHF. The CDR3, as DNA: TGTGCCAGCAGCCCCTATAGCAATCAGCCCCAGCATTTT.

J is TRBJ1-1 and V is TRBV5-1; the D is unclear. This CDR3 has 16 residues. The ends were cut back, 4 bases at V and 0 bases at J, with 16 bases in the middle. Germline CDR1 reads SGHRS; CDR2 reads YFSETQ. CDR3 protein: CASSLGILDLNTEAFF. For the CDR3, the DNA is TGCGCCAGCAGCCTCGGCATCCTTGACTTGAACACTGAAGCTTTCTTT.